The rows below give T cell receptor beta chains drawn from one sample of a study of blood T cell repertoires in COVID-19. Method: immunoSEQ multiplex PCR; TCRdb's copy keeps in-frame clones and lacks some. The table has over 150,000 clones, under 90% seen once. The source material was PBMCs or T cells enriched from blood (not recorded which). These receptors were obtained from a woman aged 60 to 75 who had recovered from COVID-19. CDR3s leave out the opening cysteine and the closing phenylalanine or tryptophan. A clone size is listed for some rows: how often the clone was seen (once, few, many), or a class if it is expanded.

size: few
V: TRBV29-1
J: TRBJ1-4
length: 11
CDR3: SVMRGANEKLF

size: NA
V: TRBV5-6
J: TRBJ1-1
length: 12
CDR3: ASSQDLTSTEAF

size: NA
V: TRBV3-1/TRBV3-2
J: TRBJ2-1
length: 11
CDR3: ASSLGGTNEQF

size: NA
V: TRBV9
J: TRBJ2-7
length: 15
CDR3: ASSAGTSGGLLYEQY

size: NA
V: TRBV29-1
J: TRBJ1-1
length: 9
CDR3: SVDRDTEAF

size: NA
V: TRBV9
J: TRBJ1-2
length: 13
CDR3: ASSVEGQGNYGYT

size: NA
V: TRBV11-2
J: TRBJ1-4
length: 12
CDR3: ASSSTVTNEKLF

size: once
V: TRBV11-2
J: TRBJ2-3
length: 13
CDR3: ASSPVAGSTDTQY

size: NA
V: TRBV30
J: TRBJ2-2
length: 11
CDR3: AWRGAGVEELF

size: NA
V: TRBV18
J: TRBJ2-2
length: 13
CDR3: ASSPNRADTGELF

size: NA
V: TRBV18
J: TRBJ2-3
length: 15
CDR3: ASSPPYAGSGTDTQY

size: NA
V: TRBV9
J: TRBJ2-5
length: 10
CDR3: ASSGTGETKY

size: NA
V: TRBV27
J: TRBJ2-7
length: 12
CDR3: ASSLSGLRYEQY

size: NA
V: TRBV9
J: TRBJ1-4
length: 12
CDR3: ASSVGTGGEKLF

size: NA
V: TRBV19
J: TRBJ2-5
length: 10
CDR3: ASSSREETQY

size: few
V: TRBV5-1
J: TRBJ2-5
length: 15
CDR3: ASSWGTSGGPQETQY

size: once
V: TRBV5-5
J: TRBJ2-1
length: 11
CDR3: ASSWTGYNEQF

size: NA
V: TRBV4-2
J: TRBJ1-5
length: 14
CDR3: ASSQETGDRGQPQH

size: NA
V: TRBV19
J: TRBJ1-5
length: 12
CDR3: ASSMADTNQPQH

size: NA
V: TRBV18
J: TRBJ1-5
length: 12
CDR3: ASSPRHTPGPQH

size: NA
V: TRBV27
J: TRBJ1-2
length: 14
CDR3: ASSFGKDREYSGYT

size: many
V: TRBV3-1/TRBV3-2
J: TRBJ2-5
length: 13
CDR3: ASSPGTTLQETQY

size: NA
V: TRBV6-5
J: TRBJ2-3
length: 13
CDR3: ASSYAGAASDTQY

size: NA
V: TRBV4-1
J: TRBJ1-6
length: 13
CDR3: ASSQDRASNSPLH

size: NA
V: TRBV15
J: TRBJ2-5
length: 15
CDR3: ATSRGPGQQYQETQY

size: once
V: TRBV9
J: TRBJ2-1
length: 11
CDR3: ASSGLAGSEQF

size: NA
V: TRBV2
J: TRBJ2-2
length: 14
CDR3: ARGPRQGANTGELF

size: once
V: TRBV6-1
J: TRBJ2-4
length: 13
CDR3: ASSEAHGEGDIQY

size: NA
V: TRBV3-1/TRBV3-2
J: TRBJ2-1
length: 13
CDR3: ASSQGGGGGNEQF

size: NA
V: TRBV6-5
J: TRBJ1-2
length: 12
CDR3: ASSFGTGTYGYT

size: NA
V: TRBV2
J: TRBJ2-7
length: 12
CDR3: ASSQTVGVHEQY